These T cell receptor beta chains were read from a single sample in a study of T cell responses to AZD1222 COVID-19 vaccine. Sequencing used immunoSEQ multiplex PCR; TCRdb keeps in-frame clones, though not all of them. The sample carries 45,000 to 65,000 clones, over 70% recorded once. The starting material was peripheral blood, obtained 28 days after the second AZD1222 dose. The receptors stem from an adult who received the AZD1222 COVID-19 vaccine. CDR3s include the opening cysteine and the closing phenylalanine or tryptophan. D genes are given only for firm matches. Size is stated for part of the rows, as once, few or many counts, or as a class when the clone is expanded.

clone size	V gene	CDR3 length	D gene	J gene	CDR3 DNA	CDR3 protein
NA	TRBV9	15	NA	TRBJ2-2	TGTGCCAGCAGCGTATCAGCGGGCCTCACCGGGGAGCTGTTTTTT	CASSVSAGLTGELFF
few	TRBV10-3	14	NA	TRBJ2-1	TGTGCCATCAGTGAATGGCGGGGCTACAATGAGCAGTTCTTC	CAISEWRGYNEQFF
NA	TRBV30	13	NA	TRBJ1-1	TGTGCCTGGACCCCTGGTATTAACACTGAAGCTTTCTTT	CAWTPGINTEAFF
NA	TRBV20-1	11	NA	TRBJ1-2	TGCAGTGCACTGCGACAGGATGGCTACACCTTC	CSALRQDGYTF
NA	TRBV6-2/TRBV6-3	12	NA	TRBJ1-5	TGTGCCAGCAGTTACCAGGGTCAGCCCCAGCATTTT	CASSYQGQPQHF
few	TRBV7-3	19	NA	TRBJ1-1	TGTGCCAGCAGCAACACATTGAGGACCCTAAGGTACCCCCTTACTGAAGCTTTCTTT	CASSNTLRTLRYPLTEAFF
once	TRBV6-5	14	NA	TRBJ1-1	TGTGCCAGCAGTTACTCGGGGAGGAACACTGAAGCTTTCTTT	CASSYSGRNTEAFF
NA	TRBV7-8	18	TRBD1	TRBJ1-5	TGTGCCAGCAGCACACGGGATACAGGGGCCTACCCCAATCAGCCCCAGCATTTT	CASSTRDTGAYPNQPQHF
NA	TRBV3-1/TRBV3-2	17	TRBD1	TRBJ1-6	TGTGCCAGCAGCCAACGACAGGGGAGTACGGTTAATTCACCCCTCCACTTT	CASSQRQGSTVNSPLHF
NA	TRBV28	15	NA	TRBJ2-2	TGTGCCAGCAGTTTGGACCAGGCTCGGGCCGGGGAGCTGTTTTTT	CASSLDQARAGELFF
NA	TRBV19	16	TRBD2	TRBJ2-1	TGTGCCAGTAGTAACGGCCGGGGGGTTACCTACAATGAGCAGTTCTTC	CASSNGRGVTYNEQFF
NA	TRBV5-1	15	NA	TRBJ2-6	TGCGCCAGCAGTCAGGGGAGGTCTGGGGCCAACGTCCTGACTTTC	CASSQGRSGANVLTF
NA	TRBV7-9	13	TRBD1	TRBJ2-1	TGTGCCAGCAGCTCTGGACAGGGCTATGAGCAGTTCTTC	CASSSGQGYEQFF
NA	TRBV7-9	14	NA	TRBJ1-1	TGTGCCAGCAGCTTACCCGACTGGAACACTGAAGCTTTCTTT	CASSLPDWNTEAFF
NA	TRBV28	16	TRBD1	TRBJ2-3	TGTGCCAGCAGTTCCACAGGGGCCGTAGGGGCAGATACGCAGTATTTT	CASSSTGAVGADTQYF
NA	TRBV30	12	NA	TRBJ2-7	TGTGCCTGGAATCCAGGGCCCTACGAGCAGTACTTC	CAWNPGPYEQYF
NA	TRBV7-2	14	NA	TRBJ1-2	TGTGCCAGCAGCCCTCGGACGGACCGGTTTTTTCGAATATTC	CASSPRTDRFFRIF
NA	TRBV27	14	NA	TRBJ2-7	TGTGCCAGCAGTTTATCCCTCGCTTCCTACGAGCAGTACTTC	CASSLSLASYEQYF
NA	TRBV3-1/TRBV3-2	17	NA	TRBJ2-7	TGTGCCAGCAGCCAAGTATCCCCCTTGGGGGGCCCCTACGAGCAGTACTTC	CASSQVSPLGGPYEQYF
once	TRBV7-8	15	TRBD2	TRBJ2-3	TGTGCCAGCAGCTTGACTAGCGGGAGCACAGATACGCAGTATTTT	CASSLTSGSTDTQYF
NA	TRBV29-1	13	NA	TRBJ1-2	TGCAGCGTTGTAAGGCAGACCTTCTATGGCTACACCTTC	CSVVRQTFYGYTF
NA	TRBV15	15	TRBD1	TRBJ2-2	TGTGCCACCAGCATGGGACAGGTCATCACCGGGGAGCTGTTTTTT	CATSMGQVITGELFF